These 6 T cell receptor beta chains originate from one sample sequenced in a study of T-cell reconstitution after alpha-beta-depleted transplantation in children. Unique molecular identifiers were incorporated when the TCRbeta library was constructed. MiXCR, applied by TCRdb to the PCR reads, yields one record per CDR3 protein. This table has 450,000 to 600,000 distinct CDR3 sequences, around a third appearing once. The sample consisted of PBMCs from the stem cell graft donor, taken from the stem cell graft. The receptors come from a human donor who donated a stem cell graft to a child with aplastic anemia.

The chain carries TRBV18 and TRBJ2-1, with a tentative D call TRBD2 (6 bases). V shed 3 bases and J shed 0 bases, with 12 bases lying between them. Germline V gene data show CDR1 as KGHSH and CDR2 as LQKENI. The length of the CDR3 is 16 residues. CDR3 loop: CASSPGPGSSYNEQFF. For the CDR3, the DNA is TGTGCCAGCTCACCGGGGCCCGGGAGCTCCTACAATGAGCAGTTCTTC.

This clonotype was counted a few times. V and J are TRBV29-1 and TRBJ1-2; 9 bases fit TRBD1. The germline V gene has CDR1 SQVTM and CDR2 ANQGSEA. This CDR3 has 15 residues. Trimming cost V 0 bases and J 6 bases; bases outside gene matches: 8. CDR3 protein: CSVEDRRGTGNGYTF. The CDR3 DNA follows: TGCAGCGTTGAAGATCGACGTGGGACAGGGAATGGCTACACCTTC.

V and J are TRBV29-1 and TRBJ2-7; D unresolved. V gave up 3 bases and J gave up 5 bases, with 8 bases separating them. The CDR3 is 11 amino acids. CDR1 SQVTM and CDR2 ANQGSEA come from the germline V gene. The chain's CDR3 is CSVEWMNEQYF. The CDR3, as DNA: TGCAGCGTTGAGTGGATGAACGAGCAGTACTTC.

This chain joins TRBV20-1 and TRBJ2-7; D may match TRBD1 or TRBD2 (5 bases each). CDR3 length: 14 residues. The V end lost 0 bases, the J end lost 0 bases, and 9 bases lay between the germline ends. CDR1 and CDR2 (germline): DFQATT, SNEGSKA (reference sequence). CDR3 amino acids: CSARDRGGSYEQYV. DNA of the CDR3: TGCAGTGCTAGAGATCGGGGCGGCTCCTACGAGCAGTACGTC.

This clonotype came up a few times. The CDR3 DNA is TGTGCCACCAGTGATCCGGGACAGGGATATGGCTACACCTTC. This translates into CATSDPGQGYGYTF. V and J are TRBV24-1 and TRBJ1-2; 9 bases agree with TRBD1. Looked up from germline, CDR1 is KGHDR and CDR2 is SFDVKD. The V and J ends lost 3 bases and 5 bases, in that order; junction bases with no gene match: 3. The CDR3 runs to 14 residues.

The sample holds many counts of this clonotype. This chain joins TRBV27 and TRBJ2-1; 10 bases fit TRBD2. Trimming took 6 bases from V and 4 from J; bases not matched to a gene: 18. Germline values: CDR1 MNHEY, CDR2 SMNVEV (reference sequence). The CDR3 totals 19 residues. Here the CDR3 DNA reads TGTGCCAGCAGCCTTTTAACAGGGGATACTAGCGGGGTATACAATGAGCAGTTCTTC. This sequence encodes CASSLLTGDTSGVYNEQFF.